This entry lists 22 T cell receptor beta chains sequenced from one sample in a study of T-cell reconstitution after alpha-beta-depleted transplantation in children. The TCRbeta library was prepared with unique molecular identifiers. TCRdb processed the PCR reads anew with MiXCR; each CDR3 protein has one entry. The sample lists hundreds of thousands of distinct CDR3 sequences, 15% to 20% occurring once. The sample consisted of PBMCs, mostly from graft donor cells, taken 360 days after TCRalphabeta/CD19-depleted stem cell transplant. The origin of the receptors is a boy in the first two years of life who had a stem cell transplant for Wiskott-Aldrich syndrome, so the T cells may come from the graft donor.

V gene TRBV12-3 or TRBV12-4 combines with J gene TRBJ2-7; D remains ambiguous. V dropped 6 bases and J dropped 6 bases, with 15 bases sitting between them. CDR3 length: 13 amino acids. The CDR3 DNA reads as TGTGCCAGCAGCGACCTCCGACGAGGCGAGCAGTACTTC. Encoded protein: CASSDLRRGEQYF.

The chain links TRBV25-1 to TRBJ2-7; the D call may be TRBD1 or TRBD2 (5 bases each). CDR1 MGHDK and CDR2 SYGVNS come from the germline V gene. The CDR3 consists of 15 residues. The germline V and J ends were trimmed by 5 bases and 1 base, with 15 bases remaining between them. The CDR3 here is CASSPTGTRSYEQYF. The CDR3, as DNA: TGTGCCAGCAGTCCTACCGGGACGCGGTCCTACGAGCAGTACTTC.

In this sample, this clonotype turned up a few times. The J gene is TRBJ2-7, the V gene TRBV7-2; no clear D. In germline, CDR1 is SGHTA, CDR2 FQGNSA. This CDR3 has 15 amino acids. V was pared by 2 bases and J by 3 bases, with 14 bases between. The CDR3 spells CASSLSSRVRYEQYF. The CDR3 DNA follows: TGTGCCAGCAGCTTAAGTTCTCGGGTTCGCTACGAGCAGTACTTC.

The chain recombines TRBV5-5 with TRBJ2-7; D not certain. CDR3 length equals 15 residues. The germline V and J ends were trimmed by 0 bases and 2 bases, with 12 bases remaining between them. Germline loops: CDR1 SGHKS, CDR2 YYEKEE (reference sequence). The DNA for the CDR3 is TGTGCCAGCAGCTTGGATGCCGCTTTACCCTACGAGCAGTACTTC. This translates into CASSLDAALPYEQYF.

V and J are TRBV7-2 and TRBJ2-5; 11 bases are a match to TRBD2. The germline gives CDR1 SGHTA, CDR2 FQGNSA. Losses at the gene ends were 3 bases for V and 1 base for J; bases not matched to a gene: 7. The CDR3 is made up of 17 amino acids. CDR3 sequence (DNA): TGTGCCAGCAGCTTTAGGGTTCTAGCGGGGGGCCAAGAGACCCAGTACTTC. Translated: CASSFRVLAGGQETQYF.

The rearrangement joins TRBV7-9 to TRBJ2-3; D is unresolved. The V gene's germline CDR1 is SEHNR and CDR2 FQNEAQ (reference sequence). Trimming shortened V by 5 bases and J by 0 bases, and 9 bases separated the two germline ends. The CDR3 totals 14 residues. CDR3 DNA sequence: TGTGCCAGCAGCCAGAGCCCTAGCACAGATACGCAGTATTTT. Translated: CASSQSPSTDTQYF.

The table lists this clonotype with a few counts. The rearrangement joins TRBV20-1 to TRBJ2-7, with 7 bases that match TRBD1. Trimming took 5 bases from V and 3 from J; bases not matched to a gene: 7. Germline V gene sequence: CDR1 DFQATT, CDR2 SNEGSKA (reference sequence). The CDR3 runs 13 residues. The CDR3 protein is CSARRTGIYEQYF. The CDR3, as DNA: TGCAGTGCTCGACGGACAGGCATCTACGAGCAGTACTTC.

The chain employs TRBV5-1 and TRBJ2-5; 14 bases match TRBD2. The length of the CDR3 is 16 residues. V lost 2 bases, J lost 3 bases, and 3 bases stayed unmatched. The V gene's germline CDR1 is SGHRS and CDR2 YFSETQ. CDR3 loop: CASSFMGLAGEETQYF. The CDR3 DNA reads as TGCGCCAGCAGCTTTATGGGACTAGCGGGGGAAGAGACCCAGTACTTC.

V and J are TRBV7-8 and TRBJ2-1; 7 bases line up with TRBD2. CDR1 and CDR2 (germline): SGHVS, FQNEAQ. The CDR3 is 17 residues long. J was trimmed by 7 bases and V by 5 bases; bases with no gene match: 17. This CDR3 reads CASSLVGWLAVINEQFF. The CDR3 DNA sequence: TGTGCCAGCAGCCTAGTGGGATGGCTAGCGGTAATTAATGAGCAGTTCTTC.

This clonotype was picked up a small number of times. CDR3 residues: CASSKGFTETQYF. The CDR3 nucleotides are TGCGCCAGCAGCAAGGGGTTTACAGAGACCCAGTACTTC. V is TRBV5-1 and J is TRBJ2-5; tentative D call: TRBD1 (5 bases). This CDR3 is built from 13 residues. Germline CDR1 reads SGHRS; CDR2 reads YFSETQ. V lost 4 bases and J 4 bases, leaving 11 bases between the germline ends.

This chain connects TRBV12-3 or TRBV12-4 to TRBJ2-6; no reliable D call. CDR3 length: 16 residues. V lost 3 bases and J 0 bases, leaving 9 bases between the germline ends. CDR3 sequence reads: CASSFAPDSGANVLTF. For the CDR3, the DNA is TGTGCCAGCAGTTTTGCGCCGGACTCTGGGGCCAACGTCCTGACTTTC.

This clonotype was picked up a small number of times. The J gene is TRBJ1-4, the V gene TRBV20-1; the D is unclear. Trimming cost V 3 bases and J 0 bases, with 8 bases left between them. Germline loops: CDR1 DFQATT, CDR2 SNEGSKA (reference sequence). The CDR3 extends over 14 amino acids. CDR3 nucleotides: TGCAGTGCTAGCACAGCCACAACTAATGAAAAACTGTTTTTT. This sequence encodes CSASTATTNEKLFF.

The chain uses TRBV5-1 and TRBJ2-1, with 8 positions matching TRBD2. Trimming at V came to 5 bases and at J to 4 bases, leaving 5 bases not matched to a gene. Germline V lookup: CDR1 SGHRS, CDR2 YFSETQ. CDR3 length equals 14 residues. The CDR3 loop reads CASSSGGQYNEQFF. The CDR3 bases are TGCGCCAGCAGTTCGGGGGGGCAATACAATGAGCAGTTCTTC. Together with reference TRBV5-1 and TRBJ2-1, the CDR3 gives the full variable domain: KAGVTQTPRYLIKTRGQQVTLSCSPISGHRSVSWYQQTPGQGLQFLFEYFSETQRNKGNFPGRFSGRQFSNSRSEMNVSTLELGDSALYLCASSSGGQYNEQFFGPGTRLTVL.

The rearrangement joins TRBV24-1 to TRBJ2-2, with D maybe TRBD2 (5 bases). The germline V gene encodes CDR1 KGHDR and CDR2 SFDVKD. V gave up 5 bases and J gave up 2 bases, with 11 bases separating them. The CDR3 has 15 residues. DNA for the CDR3: TGTGCCACCAGTGTTCGGGATAGCAACACCGGGGAGCTGTTTTTT. Its protein is CATSVRDSNTGELFF.

V gene TRBV25-1 combines with J gene TRBJ2-4; D may correspond to TRBD1 or TRBD2 (5 bases each). Germline V CDR1 and CDR2: MGHDK, SYGVNS. The CDR3 contains 16 residues. Trimming shortened V by 1 base and J by 4 bases, and 14 bases separated the two germline ends. The CDR3 spells CASSELVSGTKNIQYF. The CDR3 DNA reads as TGTGCCAGCAGTGAATTGGTATCGGGGACGAAAAACATTCAGTACTTC.

The table lists this clonotype with a few counts. The chain links TRBV10-1 to TRBJ2-2; tentative D call: TRBD1 (5 bases). Trimming cost V 4 bases and J 9 bases, with 15 bases left between them. Per the germline V gene, CDR1 is WNHNN and CDR2 is SYGVQD (reference sequence). The CDR3 covers 14 residues. The CDR3 region is CASSGSVQGRELFF. The CDR3 DNA follows: TGCGCCAGCAGTGGAAGTGTGCAGGGCCGGGAGCTGTTTTTT.

This clonotype was picked up a small number of times. The chain recombines TRBV10-3 with TRBJ2-2, with 7 bases identical to TRBD1. The CDR3 is made up of 15 amino acids. CDR1 ENHRY and CDR2 SYGVKD come from the germline V gene. V dropped 8 bases and J dropped 4; count of bases not matched to a gene: 10. The CDR3 DNA reads as TGTGCCATCGCCACCGGACAGGACTTCACCGGGGAGCTGTTTTTT. Amino acids: CAIATGQDFTGELFF.

This rearrangement joins TRBV11-1 to TRBJ2-7; D is perhaps TRBD1 or TRBD2 (5 bases each). Trimming left V 4 bases short and J 0 bases short, with 22 bases between. The germline V gene encodes CDR1 SGHAT and CDR2 FQDESV (reference sequence). This CDR3 is built from 18 residues. The CDR3 coding sequence is TGTGCCAGCAGCTATACTCCGAGCCCTGTGAGGGGCTCCTACGAGCAGTACTTC. This codes for CASSYTPSPVRGSYEQYF.

This rearrangement joins TRBV29-1 to TRBJ2-3; maybe TRBD1 (5 bases). Germline CDR1 SQVTM, CDR2 ANQGSEA. The CDR3 length is 13 residues. The V end lost 4 bases, the J end lost 9 bases, and 17 bases lay between the germline ends. CDR3 sequence (DNA): TGCAGCGTTGCCTCTACCTCAGGGATCACGCAGTATTTT. Protein sequence: CSVASTSGITQYF.

This clonotype was counted a few times. This sequence joins TRBV7-2 and TRBJ2-7; possible D gene TRBD1, 5 bases. Deletions cut 1 base from V and 0 bases from J, with 10 bases between. The CDR3 runs to 15 residues. Germline V gene lookup returns CDR1 SGHTA and CDR2 FQGNSA. The CDR3 DNA sequence: TGTGCCAGCAGCTTAGAGGCAGGGATCTCCTACGAGCAGTACTTC. This gives the protein CASSLEAGISYEQYF.

V is TRBV20-1 and J is TRBJ2-3; D perhaps matches TRBD2 (5 bases). CDR1 is DFQATT and CDR2 is SNEGSKA in the germline V gene (reference sequence). There are 12 residues in the CDR3. In DNA form, the CDR3 reads TGCACAGCCGGGGTTAGCACAGATACGCAGTATTTT. This translates into CTAGVSTDTQYF.

This chain joins TRBV5-1 and TRBJ2-4; no firm D call. The CDR3 sequence is 15 residues long. The germline V gene has CDR1 SGHRS and CDR2 YFSETQ. V was pared by 4 bases and J by 7 bases, with 18 bases between. CDR3 sequence reads: CASSKIDRNSNIQYF. As DNA, the CDR3 is TGCGCCAGCAGCAAAATAGACCGAAACTCGAACATTCAGTACTTC.